Below are 27 T cell receptor beta chains sequenced from a single sample in a study of T cell responses to AZD1222 COVID-19 vaccine. Measured with immunoSEQ multiplex PCR; TCRdb has only the in-frame clones, and not every one. Of 30,000 to 50,000 clones in the sample, about 88% were seen once. The starting material was peripheral blood, obtained 28 days after the second dose of the MenACWY control vaccine. The receptors were sampled from an adult who received the MenACWY meningococcal vaccine as a control.

The genes are TRBV7-2 and TRBJ1-5, with D uncertain. Trimming took off 5 bases at V and 4 bases at J, with 9 bases between the two ends. Germline V gene lookup returns CDR1 SGHTA and CDR2 FQGNSA. The CDR3 is made up of 13 amino acids. Here the CDR3 DNA reads TGTGCCAGCAGCCGCCTGATAAATCAGCCCCAGCATTTT. It yields the protein CASSRLINQPQHF.

The chain links TRBV7-9 to TRBJ2-7; maybe TRBD1 (7 bases). The germline V and J ends were trimmed by 4 bases and 4 bases, with 14 bases remaining between them. Germline CDR1 is SEHNR and CDR2 is FQNEAQ (reference sequence). The CDR3 has 14 amino acids. The CDR3, as DNA: TGTGCCAGCAGCTATGAGACAGGGACTTACGAGCAGTACTTC. Protein sequence: CASSYETGTYEQYF.

The chain uses TRBV6-5 and TRBJ1-2, with 9 bases identical to TRBD1. Unmatched junction bases numbered 4, after V lost 6 bases and J lost 5 bases. The CDR3 has 13 amino acids. Germline V gene lookup returns CDR1 MNHEY and CDR2 SVGAGI. The CDR3 protein is CASRPGQGYGYTF. As DNA, the CDR3 is TGTGCCAGCAGGCCCGGACAGGGGTATGGCTACACCTTC.

This clone was seen a single time. V is TRBV12-2 and J is TRBJ2-2; the D segment call TRBD2 is taken from the table without a DNA check. TRBV12-2 is given as a pseudogene. CDR3 length: 16 amino acids. The CDR3 loop is CASRLRTSGSTGELFF. The DNA of the CDR3 is TGTGCAAGTCGGTTAAGGACTAGCGGGAGCACCGGGGAGCTGTTTTTT.

The rearrangement joins TRBV29-1 to TRBJ1-2; D gene uncertain. V was clipped by 4 bases and J by 1 base, with 10 bases between them. The CDR3 consists of 13 residues. From germline, CDR1 is SQVTM and CDR2 ANQGSEA. The CDR3 bases are TGCAGCGTTGGACTGACTGGTAACTATGGCTACACCTTC. Encoded protein: CSVGLTGNYGYTF.

The chain couples TRBV6-5 to TRBJ1-1; no firm D call. Per the germline V gene, CDR1 is MNHEY and CDR2 is SVGAGI. There are 13 residues in the CDR3. Trimming left V 7 bases short and J 4 bases short, with 13 bases between. CDR3 loop: CASKPQGFTEAFF. CDR3 bases: TGTGCCAGCAAACCACAAGGATTCACTGAAGCTTTCTTT.

The chain links TRBV2 to TRBJ2-7, with D perhaps TRBD2 (5 bases). The germline CDR1 and CDR2 sequences are SNHLY and FYNNEI. The CDR3 contains 15 residues. Trimming removed 4 bases at V and 5 bases at J, with 18 bases between. CDR3 DNA sequence: TGTGCCAGCAGTGCCGGGATATTCCCCTTGGACGAGCAGTACTTC. Translating gives CASSAGIFPLDEQYF.

The chain joins TRBV5-5 to TRBJ1-1, with TRBD1 as a possible D gene (5 bases). V dropped 5 bases and J dropped 5 bases, with 16 bases sitting between them. The CDR3 runs to 14 residues. Germline V lookup: CDR1 SGHKS, CDR2 YYEKEE (reference sequence). The CDR3 nucleotides are TGTGCCAGCAGAATCCCGACAGTTGGAACTGAAGCTTTCTTT. Protein product: CASRIPTVGTEAFF.

This clone turned up a few times. The CDR3 region has the DNA TGTGCCAGCAGCGGGACCTTCCTTGGCGGCTACACCTTC. Amino acid sequence: CASSGTFLGGYTF. This chain connects TRBV2 to TRBJ1-2; TRBD1 might be the D (5 bases). Germline V lookup: CDR1 SNHLY, CDR2 FYNNEI. The CDR3 consists of 13 residues. Trimming took off 6 bases at V and 8 bases at J, with 16 bases between the two ends.

V gene TRBV5-1 combines with J gene TRBJ1-6; tentatively, D is TRBD1 (6 bases). Germline assignment: CDR1 SGHRS and CDR2 YFSETQ. Trimming took off 0 bases at V and 7 bases at J, with 8 bases between the two ends. The CDR3 spans 14 residues. CDR3 sequence (DNA): TGCGCCAGCAGCTTGGACAGGGACAATTCACCCCTCCACTTT. As protein: CASSLDRDNSPLHF.

The rearrangement uses TRBV4-2 and TRBJ1-6; 7 nucleotides align to TRBD1. V lost 1 base to trimming and J lost 0 bases; unmatched junction nucleotides: 3. The germline CDR1 and CDR2 sequences are LGHNA and YNFKEQ. This CDR3 has 17 residues. CDR3 loop: CASSQVGQSSYNSPLHF. The DNA for the CDR3 is TGTGCCAGCAGCCAAGTGGGACAGAGCTCCTATAATTCACCCCTCCACTTT.

This clone has only a few counts. The DNA for the CDR3 is TGTGCCAGCGGGACAGGGTCGAATTCACCCCTCCACTTT. This encodes CASGTGSNSPLHF. V and J are TRBV7-9 and TRBJ1-6; 9 bases match TRBD1. There are 13 residues in the CDR3. Germline V gene lookup returns CDR1 SEHNR and CDR2 FQNEAQ (reference sequence). The J segment lost 7 bases and the V segment lost 8 bases, leaving 3 bases of the junction unmatched.

V is TRBV10-1 and J is TRBJ2-2; no firm D call. Germline loops: CDR1 WNHNN, CDR2 SYGVQD (reference sequence). Between the trimmed V and J ends, which lost 3 bases and 6 bases, there was a span of 5 bases. This CDR3 is 12 amino acids long. The CDR3 nucleotides read TGCGCCAGCAGTGAATACCCCGGGGAGCTGTTTTTT. Protein product: CASSEYPGELFF.

This clone was seen only once. This sequence joins TRBV5-1 and TRBJ2-7; D gene ambiguous. Germline V gene sequence: CDR1 SGHRS, CDR2 YFSETQ. V was trimmed by 5 bases and J by 7 bases, leaving 16 bases between them. The length of the CDR3 is 13 residues. This chain's CDR3 is CASSIGYFGEQYF. DNA for the CDR3: TGCGCCAGCAGTATAGGTTACTTTGGGGAGCAGTACTTC.

The chain has TRBV6-5 and TRBJ2-5; D not certain. This CDR3 region has 14 residues. The germline V gene encodes CDR1 MNHEY and CDR2 SVGAGI. V dropped 5 bases and J dropped 7 bases, with 17 bases sitting between them. CDR3 in amino acids: CASSPDFLARTQYF. The CDR3 bases are TGTGCCAGCAGTCCGGATTTTTTGGCTAGGACCCAGTACTTC.

The gene calls are TRBV3-1 (or the pseudogene TRBV3-2) and TRBJ2-3; TRBD2 matches at 12 bases. The CDR3 contains 16 residues. V gave up 4 bases and J gave up 0 bases; unmatched junction bases: 2. In germline, CDR1 is LGHDT, CDR2 YNNKEL (reference sequence). Here the CDR3 DNA reads TGTGCCAGCAGCCCTGGACTAGCGGGGAGCACAGATACGCAGTATTTT. Its protein is CASSPGLAGSTDTQYF.

This clone was counted a single time. The gene calls are TRBV6-5 and TRBJ2-7; D uncertain. The CDR3 length is 15 residues. V was clipped by 7 bases and J by 5 bases, with 21 bases between them. Germline CDR1 is MNHEY and CDR2 is SVGAGI. The CDR3 DNA sequence: TGTGCCAGCAAGCTGCCCAGCCAGCTACCCCACGAGCAGTACTTC. It is translated as CASKLPSQLPHEQYF.

This clone is judged medium-sized. The rearrangement links TRBV7-9 to TRBJ2-3, with 10 bases that match TRBD2. V lost 3 bases to trimming and J lost 6 bases; unmatched junction nucleotides: 9. Germline CDR1 SEHNR, CDR2 FQNEAQ (reference sequence). CDR3 length: 16 amino acids. CDR3 DNA: TGTGCCAGCAGCTTGGGGCTAGCGGGAGTAAGTGATACGCAGTATTTT. Translation: CASSLGLAGVSDTQYF.

The J gene is TRBJ2-7, the V gene TRBV2; 7 nucleotides line up with TRBD2. From germline, CDR1 is SNHLY and CDR2 FYNNEI. V was clipped by 3 bases and J by 3 bases; unmatched bases: 5. CDR3 size: 14 residues. DNA for the CDR3: TGTGCCAGCAGTGATACGGGAGGTGGCTACGAGCAGTACTTC. Amino acids: CASSDTGGGYEQYF.

The chain uses TRBV27 and TRBJ1-2; D is ambiguous. Germline CDR1 MNHEY, CDR2 SMNVEV (reference sequence). The CDR3 is 15 amino acids. Between the trimmed V and J ends, which lost 6 bases and 0 bases, there was a span of 14 bases. DNA for the CDR3: TGTGCCAGCAGAGGGAGGTCAGAGCCTAACTATGGCTACACCTTC. This sequence encodes CASRGRSEPNYGYTF.

DNA for the CDR3: TGTGCCAGTAGTGACACCTGGGTGGGCGGCTACACCTTC. Translated, it gives CASSDTWVGGYTF. The gene calls are TRBV19 and TRBJ1-2; D unresolved. This CDR3 spans 13 amino acids. Trimming cost V 5 bases and J 8 bases, with 15 bases left between them. The V gene's germline CDR1 is LNHDA and CDR2 SQIVND (reference sequence).

The CDR3 region has the DNA TGTGCCAGTAGTAAGGGGACGTCTCTAGCCAAAAACATTCAGTACTTC. Amino acid sequence: CASSKGTSLAKNIQYF. The chain is built from TRBV19 and TRBJ2-4, with D tentatively TRBD1 or TRBD2 (5 bases each). V dropped 4 bases and J dropped 0 bases, with 13 bases sitting between them. This CDR3 is built from 16 residues. Germline V gives CDR1 LNHDA, CDR2 SQIVND (reference sequence).

A single count supports this clone. The chain carries TRBV6-4 and TRBJ2-3, with D unclear. V lost 0 bases to trimming and J lost 0 bases, with 7 bases between them. From germline, CDR1 is MRHNA and CDR2 SNTAGT. The CDR3 totals 15 residues. The CDR3 DNA sequence: TGTGCCAGCAGTGACTCCCCTGAGAGCACAGATACGCAGTATTTT. Encoded protein: CASSDSPESTDTQYF.

V and J are TRBV6-5 and TRBJ1-5, with a tentative D call TRBD1 (5 bases). The CDR3 has 14 residues. Germline V lookup: CDR1 MNHEY, CDR2 SVGAGI. The germline V and J ends were trimmed by 0 bases and 5 bases, with 8 bases remaining between them. CDR3 loop: CASSYSRGDQPQHF. The CDR3 nucleotides read TGTGCCAGCAGTTACTCTCGGGGGGATCAGCCCCAGCATTTT.

The rearrangement links TRBV27 to TRBJ2-1; D is perhaps TRBD1 or TRBD2 (6 bases each). The CDR3 runs to 17 residues. Germline V gene lookup returns CDR1 MNHEY and CDR2 SMNVEV (reference sequence). V gave up 1 base and J gave up 0 bases, with 13 bases separating them. CDR3 protein: CASSLFGGLSSYNEQFF. The CDR3 bases are TGTGCCAGCAGTTTATTTGGGGGGCTCAGCTCCTACAATGAGCAGTTCTTC.

This clone appeared a few times. This chain connects TRBV18 to TRBJ1-4; no clear D gene. V lost 1 base, J lost 6 bases, and 6 bases lay in between. The CDR3 consists of 13 residues. Germline values: CDR1 KGHSH, CDR2 LQKENI. In nucleotides, the CDR3 is TGTGCCAGCTCACCACGAGCGGATGAAAAACTGTTTTTT. Protein product: CASSPRADEKLFF. Filled out from reference TRBV18 and TRBJ1-4, the complete variable domain reads NAGVMQNPRHLVRRRGQEARLRCSPMKGHSHVYWYRQLPEEGLKFMVYLQKENIIDESGMPKERFSAEFPKEGPSILRIQQVVRGDSAAYFCASSPRADEKLFFGSGTQLSVL.

In its sample, this clone was seen a few times. V and J are TRBV29-1 and TRBJ2-1, with D unresolved. Germline assignment: CDR1 SQVTM and CDR2 ANQGSEA. CDR3 length equals 10 residues. V dropped 4 bases and J dropped 2 bases, with 0 bases sitting between them. The CDR3 loop is CSVAYNEQFF. Written as DNA, the CDR3 is TGCAGCGTTGCCTACAATGAGCAGTTCTTC.